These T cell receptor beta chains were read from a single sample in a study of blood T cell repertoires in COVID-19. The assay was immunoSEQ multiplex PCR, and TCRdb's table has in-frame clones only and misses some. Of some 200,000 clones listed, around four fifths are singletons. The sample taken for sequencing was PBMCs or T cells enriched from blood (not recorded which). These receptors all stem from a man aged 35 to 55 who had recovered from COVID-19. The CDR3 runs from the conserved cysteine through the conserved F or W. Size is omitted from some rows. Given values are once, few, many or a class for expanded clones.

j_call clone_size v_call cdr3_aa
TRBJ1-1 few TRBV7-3 CASRQTVNTEAFF
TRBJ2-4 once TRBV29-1 CSGQGQKGIQYF
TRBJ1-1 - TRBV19 CASIGGSFGDTEAFF
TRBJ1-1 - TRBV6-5 CASSPQTLNTEAFF
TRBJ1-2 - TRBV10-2 CASGFTGVFSRMSNYGYTF
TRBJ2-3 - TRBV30 CAWGHAGGRRDTQYF
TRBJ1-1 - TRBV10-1 CASRQGQNTEAFF
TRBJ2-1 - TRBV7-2 CASSPQDRGTYNEQFF
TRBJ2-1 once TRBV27 CASSLSTSGIDEQFF
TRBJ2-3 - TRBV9 CASSGRGATDTQYF
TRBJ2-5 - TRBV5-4 CASSYVGTGLGETQYF
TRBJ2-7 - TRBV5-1 CASSGGTTYSSYEQYF
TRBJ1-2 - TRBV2 CASIGRQGYGYTF
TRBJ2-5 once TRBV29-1 CSVMTGSDGTGYF
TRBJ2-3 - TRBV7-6 CASSLAFPTGQGLTDTQYF
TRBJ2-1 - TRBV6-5 CASSQDYPLKQFF
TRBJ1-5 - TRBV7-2 CASSSQGYQPQHF
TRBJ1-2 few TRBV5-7 CASSRRERGYTF
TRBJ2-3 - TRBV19 CASGQQGATQYF
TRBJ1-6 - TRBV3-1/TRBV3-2 CASSLGTGSNSPLHF
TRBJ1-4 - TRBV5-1 CAKRDRGSEANEKPFF
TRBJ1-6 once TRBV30 CAWSAGQGTTLHF
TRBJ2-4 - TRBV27 CASSLLLQGARWDLAKNIQYF
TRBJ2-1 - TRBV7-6 CASSSLAGVGDNEQFF
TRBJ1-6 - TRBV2 CACRARNSPLHF
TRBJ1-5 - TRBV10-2 CASSELVGGGHYSNQPQHF
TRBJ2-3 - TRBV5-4 CASSSVNPGTQYF
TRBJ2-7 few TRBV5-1 CASSLTSGTTSYEQYF
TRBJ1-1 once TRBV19 CASSISDRGNEAFF
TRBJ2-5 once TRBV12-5 CASGLGLTQETQYF
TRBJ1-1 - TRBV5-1 CASSQNTEAFF
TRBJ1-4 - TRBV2 CASQTGGAEKLFF
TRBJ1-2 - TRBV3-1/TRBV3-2 CASSPGGSRYTF
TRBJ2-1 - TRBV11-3 CASSLDFRYSYNEQFF
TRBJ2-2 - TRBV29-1 CSVPDRDTGELFF
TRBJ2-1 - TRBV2 CASGGLAGGEQFF
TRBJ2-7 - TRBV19 CASKTEAGLREQYF
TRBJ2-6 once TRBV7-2 CASSALAGANVLTF
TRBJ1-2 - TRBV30 CAWMVQGAYGYTF
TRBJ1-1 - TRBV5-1 CASSLSGGILNTEAFF
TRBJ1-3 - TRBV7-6 CASSAGYSGNTIYF
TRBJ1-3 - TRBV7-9 CASSLDRAGNTIYF
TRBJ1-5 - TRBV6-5 CASKMGGVGQPQHF